Described below is a single TCR beta chain sequence and its context. One end of the junction is discordant with germline, which a read error may explain. Sequenced by immunoSEQ multiplex PCR; TCRdb stores in-frame clones only, minus some. Of around 19,000 clones in the sample, roughly 84% were seen once. This CDR3 is 14 amino acids long. Per germline, CDR1 SEHNR and CDR2 FQNEAQ (reference sequence). This sample was taken from a study of PD-1 blockade in classical Hodgkin lymphoma. For the study at large: Nivolumab was administered to patients intravenously at 3 mg/kg every 2 weeks.

Time point of the sample: cycle 4 day 1 (C4D1), after less than 7 weeks of nivolumab. The patients all showed relapse after autologous stem cell transplantation, while their brentuximab vedotin exposure varied. From thawed PBMCs, magnetic negative selection was used to isolate the CD8+ T cells. The sequence derives from a human donor with classical Hodgkin lymphoma. The chain joins TRBV7-9 to TRBJ1-5; maybe TRBD1 (6 bases). The sample in question was CD8+ T cells from blood, obtained before the fourth cycle of nivolumab. This CDR3 reads CASSQDRDIQPQHF. The CDR3 region has the DNA TGCGCCAGCAGCCAAGACCGGGACATTCAGCCCCAGCATTTT.